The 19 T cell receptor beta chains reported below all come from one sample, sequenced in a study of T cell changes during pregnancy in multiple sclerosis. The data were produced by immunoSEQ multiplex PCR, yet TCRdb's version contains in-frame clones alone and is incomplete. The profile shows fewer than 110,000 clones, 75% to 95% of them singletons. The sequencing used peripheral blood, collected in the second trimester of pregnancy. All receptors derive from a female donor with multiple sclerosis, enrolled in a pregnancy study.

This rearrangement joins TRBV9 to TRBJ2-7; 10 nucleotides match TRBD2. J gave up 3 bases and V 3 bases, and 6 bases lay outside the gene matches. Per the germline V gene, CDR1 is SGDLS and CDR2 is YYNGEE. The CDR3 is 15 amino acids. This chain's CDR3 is CASSATSGNYYEQYF. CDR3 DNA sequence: TGTGCCAGCAGCGCTACTAGCGGGAATTACTACGAGCAGTACTTC. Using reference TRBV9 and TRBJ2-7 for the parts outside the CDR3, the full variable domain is DSGVTQTPKHLITATGQRVTLRCSPRSGDLSVYWYQQSLDQGLQFLIQYYNGEERAKGNILERFSAQQFPDLHSELNLSSLELGDSALYFCASSATSGNYYEQYFGPGTRLTVT.

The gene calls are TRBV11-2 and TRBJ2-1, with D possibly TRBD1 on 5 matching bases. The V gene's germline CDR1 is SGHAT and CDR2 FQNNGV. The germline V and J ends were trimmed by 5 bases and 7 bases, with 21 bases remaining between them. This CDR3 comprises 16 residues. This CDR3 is CASSGDGATGQNEQFF. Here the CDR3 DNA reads TGTGCCAGCAGCGGAGATGGGGCCACGGGTCAGAATGAGCAGTTCTTC.

The CDR3 loop reads CATGAASGRADTQYF. The CDR3 DNA is TGTGCCACCGGGGCCGCTAGCGGGAGAGCAGATACGCAGTATTTT. This chain links TRBV15 with TRBJ2-3; 10 nucleotides agree with TRBD2. Germline values: CDR1 LNHNV, CDR2 YYDKDF (reference sequence). Trimming cost V 8 bases and J 4 bases; bases outside gene matches: 9. This CDR3 region has 15 residues.

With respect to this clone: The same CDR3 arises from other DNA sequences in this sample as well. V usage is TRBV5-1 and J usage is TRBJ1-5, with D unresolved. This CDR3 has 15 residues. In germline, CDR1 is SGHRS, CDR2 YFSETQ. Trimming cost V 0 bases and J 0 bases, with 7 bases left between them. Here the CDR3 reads CASSLGGASNQPQHF. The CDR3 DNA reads TGCGCCAGCAGCTTGGGAGGAGCTAGCAATCAGCCCCAGCATTTT.

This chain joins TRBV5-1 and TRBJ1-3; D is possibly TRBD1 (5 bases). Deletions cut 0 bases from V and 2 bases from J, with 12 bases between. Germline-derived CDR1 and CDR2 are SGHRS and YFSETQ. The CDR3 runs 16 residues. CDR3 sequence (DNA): TGCGCCAGCAGCTTGGACCTAACAGGAGCTGGAAACACCATATATTTT. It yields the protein CASSLDLTGAGNTIYF.

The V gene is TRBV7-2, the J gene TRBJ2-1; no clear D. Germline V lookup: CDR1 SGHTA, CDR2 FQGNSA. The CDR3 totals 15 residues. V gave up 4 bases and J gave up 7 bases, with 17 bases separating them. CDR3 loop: CASSYPWSEGNEQFF. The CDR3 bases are TGTGCCAGCAGCTACCCGTGGAGCGAAGGAAATGAGCAGTTCTTC. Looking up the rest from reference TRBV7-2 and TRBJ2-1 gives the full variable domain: GAGVSQSPSNKVTEKGKDVELRCDPISGHTALYWYRQSLGQGLEFLIYFQGNSAPDKSGLPSDRFSAERTGGSVSTLTIQRTQQEDSAVYLCASSYPWSEGNEQFFGPGTRLTVL.

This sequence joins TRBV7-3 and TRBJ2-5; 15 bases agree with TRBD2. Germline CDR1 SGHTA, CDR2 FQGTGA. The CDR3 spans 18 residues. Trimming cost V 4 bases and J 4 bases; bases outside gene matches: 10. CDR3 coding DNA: TGTGCCAGCAGCTATGCCGGGACTAGCGGGAGGACGGTAGAGACCCAGTACTTC. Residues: CASSYAGTSGRTVETQYF.

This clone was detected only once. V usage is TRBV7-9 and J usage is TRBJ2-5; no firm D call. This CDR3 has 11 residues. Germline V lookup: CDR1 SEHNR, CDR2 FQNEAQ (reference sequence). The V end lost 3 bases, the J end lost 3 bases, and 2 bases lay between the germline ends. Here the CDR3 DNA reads TGTGCCAGCAGCTTTAAAGAGACCCAGTACTTC. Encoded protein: CASSFKETQYF.

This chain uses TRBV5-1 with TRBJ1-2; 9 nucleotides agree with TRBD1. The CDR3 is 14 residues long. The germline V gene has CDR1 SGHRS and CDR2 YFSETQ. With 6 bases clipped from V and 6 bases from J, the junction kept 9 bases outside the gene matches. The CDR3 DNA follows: TGCGCCAGCAATACCGGGACAGGGCTCGATGGCTACACCTTC. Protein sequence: CASNTGTGLDGYTF. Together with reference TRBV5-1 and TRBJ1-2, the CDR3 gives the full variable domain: KAGVTQTPRYLIKTRGQQVTLSCSPISGHRSVSWYQQTPGQGLQFLFEYFSETQRNKGNFPGRFSGRQFSNSRSEMNVSTLELGDSALYLCASNTGTGLDGYTFGSGTRLTVV.

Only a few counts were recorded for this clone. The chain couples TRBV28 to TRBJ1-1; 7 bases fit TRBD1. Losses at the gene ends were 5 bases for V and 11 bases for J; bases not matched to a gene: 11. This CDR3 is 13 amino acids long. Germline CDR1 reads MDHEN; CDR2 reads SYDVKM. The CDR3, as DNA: TGTGCCAGCAGTCCCCTGGTTACAGGGGAGGCTTTCTTT. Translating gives CASSPLVTGEAFF.

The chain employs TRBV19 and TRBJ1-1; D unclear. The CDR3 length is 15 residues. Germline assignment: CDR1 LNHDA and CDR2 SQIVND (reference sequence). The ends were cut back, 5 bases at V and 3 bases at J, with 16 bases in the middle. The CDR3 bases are TGTGCCAGTAGTCGGAGAGGGCGGTGGGACACTGAAGCTTTCTTT. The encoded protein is CASSRRGRWDTEAFF.

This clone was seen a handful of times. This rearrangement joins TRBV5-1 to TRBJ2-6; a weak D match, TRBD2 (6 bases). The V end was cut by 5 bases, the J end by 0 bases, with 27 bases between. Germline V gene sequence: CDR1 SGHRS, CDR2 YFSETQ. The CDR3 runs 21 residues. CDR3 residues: CASRQPGEPSLMDSGANVLTF. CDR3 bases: TGCGCCAGCAGACAGCCGGGAGAGCCAAGCCTCATGGACTCTGGGGCCAACGTCCTGACTTTC.

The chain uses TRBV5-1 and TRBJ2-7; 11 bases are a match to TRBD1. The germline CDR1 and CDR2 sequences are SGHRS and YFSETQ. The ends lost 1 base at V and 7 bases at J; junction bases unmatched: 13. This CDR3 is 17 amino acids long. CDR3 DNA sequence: TGCGCCAGCAGCTTGAGGTCCTCGGGACAGGGGGTAGTTGAGCAGTACTTC. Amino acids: CASSLRSSGQGVVEQYF.

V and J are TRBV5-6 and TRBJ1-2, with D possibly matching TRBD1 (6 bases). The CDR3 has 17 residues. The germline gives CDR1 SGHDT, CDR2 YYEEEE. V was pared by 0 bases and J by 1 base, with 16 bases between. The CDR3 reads CASSLAAGANLNYGYTF. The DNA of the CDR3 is TGTGCCAGCAGCTTGGCCGCGGGGGCCAACCTTAACTATGGCTACACCTTC.

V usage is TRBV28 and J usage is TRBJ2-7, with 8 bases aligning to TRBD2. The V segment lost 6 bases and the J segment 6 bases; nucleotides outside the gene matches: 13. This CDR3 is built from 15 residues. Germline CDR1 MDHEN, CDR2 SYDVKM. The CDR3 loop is CASRRQGGLAREQYF. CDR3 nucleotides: TGTGCCAGCAGACGGCAAGGAGGACTAGCCCGCGAGCAGTACTTC.

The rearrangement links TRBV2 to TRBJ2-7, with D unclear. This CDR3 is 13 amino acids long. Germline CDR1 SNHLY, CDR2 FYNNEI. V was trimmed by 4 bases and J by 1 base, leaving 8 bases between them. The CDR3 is CASSVVTSYEQYF. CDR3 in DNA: TGTGCCAGCAGTGTGGTGACTTCCTACGAGCAGTACTTC. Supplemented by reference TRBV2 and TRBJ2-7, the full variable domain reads EPEVTQTPSHQVTQMGQEVILRCVPISNHLYFYWYRQILGQKVEFLVSFYNNEISEKSEIFDDQFSVERPDGSNFTLKIRSTKLEDSAMYFCASSVVTSYEQYFGPGTRLTVT.

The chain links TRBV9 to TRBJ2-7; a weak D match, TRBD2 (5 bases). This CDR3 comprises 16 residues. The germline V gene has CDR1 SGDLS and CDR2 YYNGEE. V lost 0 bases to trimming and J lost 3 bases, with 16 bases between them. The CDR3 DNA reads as TGTGCCAGCAGCGTAGGATCGGGGTTCGGAATCTACGAGCAGTACTTC. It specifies CASSVGSGFGIYEQYF.

This CDR3 reads CASRYGGSGELFF. CDR3 nucleotides: TGTGCCAGCAGATACGGGGGGTCCGGGGAGCTGTTTTTT. The chain couples TRBV6-6 to TRBJ2-2; TRBD2 agrees at 7 bases. Germline CDR1 MNHNY, CDR2 SVGAGI (reference sequence). This CDR3 region has 13 residues. The V segment lost 6 bases and the J segment 6 bases; nucleotides outside the gene matches: 4.

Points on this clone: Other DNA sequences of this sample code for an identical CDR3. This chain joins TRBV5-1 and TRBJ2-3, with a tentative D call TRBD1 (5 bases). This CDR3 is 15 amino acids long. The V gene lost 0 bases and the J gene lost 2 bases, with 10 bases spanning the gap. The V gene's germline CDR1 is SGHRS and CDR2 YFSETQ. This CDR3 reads CASSLGQGSTDTQYF. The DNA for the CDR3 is TGCGCCAGCAGCTTGGGGCAGGGCTCCACAGATACGCAGTATTTT.